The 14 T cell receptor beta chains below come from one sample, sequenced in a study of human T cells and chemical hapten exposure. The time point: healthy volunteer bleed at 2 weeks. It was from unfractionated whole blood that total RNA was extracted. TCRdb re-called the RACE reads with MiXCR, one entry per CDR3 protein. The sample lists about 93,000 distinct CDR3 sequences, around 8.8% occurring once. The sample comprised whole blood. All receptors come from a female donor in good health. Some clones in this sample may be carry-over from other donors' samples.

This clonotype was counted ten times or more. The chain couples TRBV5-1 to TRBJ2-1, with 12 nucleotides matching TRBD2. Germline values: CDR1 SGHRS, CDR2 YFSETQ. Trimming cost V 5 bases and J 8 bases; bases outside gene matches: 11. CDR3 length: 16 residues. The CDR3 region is CASSSQTSGRGDEQFF. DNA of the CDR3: TGCGCCAGCAGTTCCCAGACTAGCGGGAGAGGTGATGAGCAGTTCTTC.

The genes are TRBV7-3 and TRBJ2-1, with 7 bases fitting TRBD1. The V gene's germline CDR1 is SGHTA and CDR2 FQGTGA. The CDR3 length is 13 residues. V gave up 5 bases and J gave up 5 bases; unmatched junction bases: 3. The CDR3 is CASSRDSHNEQFF. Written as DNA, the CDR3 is TGTGCCAGCAGCCGGGACAGCCACAATGAGCAGTTCTTC.

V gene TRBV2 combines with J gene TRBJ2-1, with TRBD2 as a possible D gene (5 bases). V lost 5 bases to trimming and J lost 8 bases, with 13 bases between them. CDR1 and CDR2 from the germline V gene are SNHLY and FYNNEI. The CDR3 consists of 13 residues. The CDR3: CASSLNLEDEQFF. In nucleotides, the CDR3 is TGTGCCAGCAGTCTGAATCTGGAGGATGAGCAGTTCTTC.

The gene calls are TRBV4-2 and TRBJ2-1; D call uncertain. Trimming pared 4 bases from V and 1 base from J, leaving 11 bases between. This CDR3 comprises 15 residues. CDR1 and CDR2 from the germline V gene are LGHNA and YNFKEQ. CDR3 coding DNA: TGTGCCAGCAGCCCCCGTTCCGTTTCCTACAATGAGCAGTTCTTC. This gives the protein CASSPRSVSYNEQFF.

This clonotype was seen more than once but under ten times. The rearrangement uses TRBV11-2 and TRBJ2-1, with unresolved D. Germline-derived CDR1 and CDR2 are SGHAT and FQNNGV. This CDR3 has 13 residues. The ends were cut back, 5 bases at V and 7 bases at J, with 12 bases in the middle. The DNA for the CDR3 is TGTGCCAGCAGCCTGGGCGTTGGGAATGAGCAGTTCTTC. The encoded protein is CASSLGVGNEQFF.

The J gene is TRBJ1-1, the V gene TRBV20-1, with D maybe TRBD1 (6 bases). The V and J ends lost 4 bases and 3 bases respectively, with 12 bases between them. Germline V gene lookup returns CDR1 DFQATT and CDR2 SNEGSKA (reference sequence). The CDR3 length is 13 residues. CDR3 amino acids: CSAKVGAYTEAFF. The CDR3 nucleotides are TGCAGTGCTAAAGTGGGGGCTTACACTGAAGCTTTCTTT.

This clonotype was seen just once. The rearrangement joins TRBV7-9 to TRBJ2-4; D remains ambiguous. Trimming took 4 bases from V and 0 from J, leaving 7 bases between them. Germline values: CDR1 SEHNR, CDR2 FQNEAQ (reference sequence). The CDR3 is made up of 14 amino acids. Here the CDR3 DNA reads TGTGCCAGCAGCTCCCTTTTAGCCAAAAACATTCAGTACTTC. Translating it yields CASSSLLAKNIQYF. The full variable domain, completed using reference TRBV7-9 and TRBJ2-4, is DTGVSQNPRHKITKRGQNVTFRCDPISEHNRLYWYRQTLGQGPEFLTYFQNEAQLEKSRLLSDRFSAERPKGSFSTLEIQRTEQGDSAMYLCASSSLLAKNIQYFGAGTRLSVL.

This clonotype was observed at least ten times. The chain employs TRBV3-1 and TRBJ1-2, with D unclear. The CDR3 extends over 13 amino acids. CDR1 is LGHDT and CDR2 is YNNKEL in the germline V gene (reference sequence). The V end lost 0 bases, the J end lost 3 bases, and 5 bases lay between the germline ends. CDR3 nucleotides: TGTGCCAGCAGCCAAGACGGGGACTATGGCTACACCTTC. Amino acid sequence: CASSQDGDYGYTF.

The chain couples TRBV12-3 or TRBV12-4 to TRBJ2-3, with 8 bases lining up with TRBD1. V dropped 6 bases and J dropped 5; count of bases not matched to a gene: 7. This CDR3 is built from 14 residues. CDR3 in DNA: TGTGCCAGCAGCTTCCTTGACAGGGGAGATACGCAGTATTTT. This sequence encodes CASSFLDRGDTQYF.

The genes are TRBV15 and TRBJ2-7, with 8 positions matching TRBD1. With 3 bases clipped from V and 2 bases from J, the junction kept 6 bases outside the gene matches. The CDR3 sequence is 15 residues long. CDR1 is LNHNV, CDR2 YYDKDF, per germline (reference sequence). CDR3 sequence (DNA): TGTGCCACCAGCAGGGACAGGGATCTAACCTACGAGCAGTACTTC. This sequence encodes CATSRDRDLTYEQYF.

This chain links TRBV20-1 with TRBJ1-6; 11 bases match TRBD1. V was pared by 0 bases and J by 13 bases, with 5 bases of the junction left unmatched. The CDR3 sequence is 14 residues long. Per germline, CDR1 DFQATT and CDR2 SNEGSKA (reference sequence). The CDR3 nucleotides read TGCAGTGCTAGAGATAGGACAGGGGGCTCTCCCCTCCACTTT. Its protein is CSARDRTGGSPLHF.

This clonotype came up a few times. The CDR3 sequence: CSVGGGVGSPLHF. The CDR3 region has the DNA TGCAGCGTGGGAGGGGGCGTGGGATCACCCCTCCACTTT. V is TRBV29-1 and J is TRBJ1-6, with TRBD1 identical over 7 bases. Trimming took 6 bases from V and 10 from J; bases not matched to a gene: 9. Germline V CDR1 and CDR2: SQVTM, ANQGSEA. CDR3 length: 13 residues.

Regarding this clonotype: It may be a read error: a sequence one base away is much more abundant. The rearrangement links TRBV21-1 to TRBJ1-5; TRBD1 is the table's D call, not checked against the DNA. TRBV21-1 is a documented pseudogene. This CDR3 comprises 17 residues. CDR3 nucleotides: TGTGCCAGCAGCAAAGCGCGGGCCAGGGGGCTAGAACAGCCCCAGAATTTT. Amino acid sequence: CASSKARARGLEQPQNF.

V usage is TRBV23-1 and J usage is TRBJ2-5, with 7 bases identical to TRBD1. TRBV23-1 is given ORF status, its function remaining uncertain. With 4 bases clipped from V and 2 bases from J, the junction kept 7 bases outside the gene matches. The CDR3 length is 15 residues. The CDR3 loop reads CASSRQTGQQETQYF. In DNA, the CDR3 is TGCGCCAGCAGTCGCCAAACGGGACAGCAAGAGACCCAGTACTTC.